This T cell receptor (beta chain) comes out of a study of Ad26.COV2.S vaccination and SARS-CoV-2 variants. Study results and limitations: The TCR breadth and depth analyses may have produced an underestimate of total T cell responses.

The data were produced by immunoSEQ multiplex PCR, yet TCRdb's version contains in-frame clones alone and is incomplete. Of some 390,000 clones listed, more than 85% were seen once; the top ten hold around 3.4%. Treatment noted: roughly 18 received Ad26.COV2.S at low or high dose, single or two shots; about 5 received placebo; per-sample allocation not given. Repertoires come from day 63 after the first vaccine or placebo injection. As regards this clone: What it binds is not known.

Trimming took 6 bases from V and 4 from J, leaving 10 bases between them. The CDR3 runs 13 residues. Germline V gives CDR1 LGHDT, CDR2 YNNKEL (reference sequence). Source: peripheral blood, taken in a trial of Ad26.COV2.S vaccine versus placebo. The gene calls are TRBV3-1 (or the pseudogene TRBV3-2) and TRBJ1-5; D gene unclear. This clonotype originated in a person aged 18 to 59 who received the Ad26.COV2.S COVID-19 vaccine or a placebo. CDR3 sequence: CASSHGLNQPQHF. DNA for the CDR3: TGTGCCAGCAGTCATGGACTGAATCAGCCCCAGCATTTT.